Included here is one TCR beta chain sequence, with context. Produced via immunoSEQ multiplex PCR; TCRdb's table is partial and in-frame only. The table has about 44,000 clones, approximately 77% seen once; the top ten hold around 4.2%. This entry comes from a study of blood T cell repertoires in COVID-19. At the level of the study: Spain, Italy and the United States supplied samples that represented acute and convalescent COVID-19.

V lost 3 bases to trimming and J lost 5 bases; unmatched junction nucleotides: 6. Germline V gene sequence: CDR1 MDHEN, CDR2 SYDVKM. The CDR3 covers 15 residues. The chain recombines TRBV28 with TRBJ2-2, with TRBD2 matching 7 bases. This clonotype originated in a woman in her 70s with acute or convalescent COVID-19. Sequenced input: peripheral blood. The CDR3 DNA reads TGTGCCAGCAGTTTTAACGGGAGGAGGACCGGGGAGCTGTTTTTT. The encoded protein is CASSFNGRRTGELFF.